These 8 T cell receptor beta chains were sequenced from one sample in a study of T cells in Graves' hyperthyroidism and ophthalmopathy. Authors of the study amplified TCR beta CDR3 regions from RNA transcripts. The TCR CDR3 was amplified in a first-round RT-PCR using the HTBI primer set. In TCRdb, the multiplex PCR reads were re-called with MiXCR into one record per CDR3 protein. Of 390,000 or so distinct CDR3 sequences in the sample, roughly 14% were seen once. Sequencing was carried out using blood. All receptors come from a man between 18 and 29 years old with Graves' ophthalmopathy.

This clonotype was seen at least ten times. The CDR3 nucleotides are TGCAGTGCTAGAGAAGCTAGCGAGACCTACGAGCAGTACTTC. Protein product: CSAREASETYEQYF. The V gene is TRBV20-1, the J gene TRBJ2-7; possible D gene TRBD2, 6 bases. Per germline, CDR1 DFQATT and CDR2 SNEGSKA (reference sequence). Between the trimmed V and J ends, which lost 0 bases and 2 bases, there was a span of 11 bases. There are 14 residues in the CDR3.

This clonotype has ten or more counts. V is TRBV27 and J is TRBJ2-3; 10 bases agree with TRBD2. Germline CDR1 reads MNHEY; CDR2 reads SMNVEV (reference sequence). The trim removed 6 bases at V and 0 bases at J, leaving 15 bases unmatched. This CDR3 is 19 amino acids long. The CDR3, as DNA: TGTGCCAGCAGCCAAGGCGGGGGACTAGCGACCCTTAGCACAGATACGCAGTATTTT. Translated: CASSQGGGLATLSTDTQYF.

This clonotype turned up a few times. The chain combines TRBV4-1 with TRBJ2-1; 8 bases agree with TRBD1. V dropped 7 bases and J dropped 5; count of bases not matched to a gene: 10. CDR1 is MGHRA, CDR2 YSYEKL, per germline. The CDR3 sequence is 15 residues long. The CDR3 region has the DNA TGCGCCAGCACCCCGGACAGGGAGACCCACAATGAGCAGTTCTTC. Translating gives CASTPDRETHNEQFF.

J is TRBJ2-2 and V is TRBV19, with D tentatively TRBD1 or TRBD2 (5 bases each). The germline V gene encodes CDR1 LNHDA and CDR2 SQIVND (reference sequence). The V and J ends lost 1 base and 7 bases respectively, with 16 bases between them. This CDR3 spans 16 amino acids. CDR3 in DNA: TGTGCCAGTAGTATAGGGCCGGGGCCGGGTGTCGGGGAGCTGTTTTTT. Its translation: CASSIGPGPGVGELFF.

This clonotype has at least ten counts. The rearrangement joins TRBV27 to TRBJ2-1; TRBD2 matches at 14 bases. Germline CDR1 reads MNHEY; CDR2 reads SMNVEV (reference sequence). The CDR3 contains 17 residues. V was pared by 2 bases and J by 3 bases, with 3 bases of the junction left unmatched. CDR3 loop: CASSLRGTSGSYNEQFF. As DNA, the CDR3 is TGTGCCAGCAGTTTAAGGGGGACTAGCGGGAGCTACAATGAGCAGTTCTTC.

The chain is built from TRBV30 and TRBJ1-4; D unresolved. The ends were cut back, 0 bases at V and 4 bases at J, with 6 bases in the middle. CDR3 length: 13 residues. CDR1 and CDR2 (germline): GTSNPN, SVGIG (reference sequence). CDR3 sequence: CAWSVHLNEKLFF. CDR3 sequence (DNA): TGTGCCTGGAGTGTACATCTTAATGAAAAACTGTTTTTT.

This clonotype was observed a few times. The gene calls are TRBV19 and TRBJ1-2, with D perhaps TRBD1 (5 bases). With 7 bases removed from V and 12 bases from J, the gap between germline ends came to 24 bases. The CDR3 runs 14 residues. In germline, CDR1 is LNHDA, CDR2 SQIVND (reference sequence). The CDR3 region is CASTISSTADIDTF. CDR3 bases: TGTGCCAGTACAATTAGCTCCACCGCGGACATCGACACCTTC.

This clonotype was recorded a few times. The chain links TRBV10-3 to TRBJ2-7; either TRBD1 or TRBD2 may fit D (6 bases each). V was clipped by 10 bases and J by 6 bases, with 16 bases between them. Germline V gene sequence: CDR1 ENHRY, CDR2 SYGVKD. This CDR3 region has 12 residues. CDR3 in DNA: TGTGCCACGGGGGCCCATCCCCGCGAGCAGTACTTC. This translates into CATGAHPREQYF.